A selection of T cell receptor beta chains follows, all from one sample in a study of chronic HIV infection and antiretroviral therapy. One entry per CDR3 protein results from TCRdb running MiXCR on the 5' RACE reads. The sample has over 40,000 distinct CDR3 sequences, about a fifth seen once. Input material: peripheral blood. The receptor set was obtained from an adult who had HIV and had not received antiretroviral therapy, or was an uninfected healthy control (not recorded which). Each CDR3 is given with its conserved first and last residue. The order of the fields is D gene, V gene, clone size, J gene, CDR3 DNA, CDR3 protein. The D gene is left open where the match is weak. Where a row states a size, it is once, few, many or the class of an expanded clone; other rows omit it.

TRBD2,TRBV6-6,few,TRBJ2-7,TGTGCCAGCACCACTAGCGGGAGTTCCTACGAGCAGTACTTC,CASTTSGSSYEQYF
TRBD2,TRBV6-6,-,TRBJ2-1,TGTGCCAGCAGTTCACTTCCTAGCGGGACCTACAATGAGCAGTTCTTC,CASSSLPSGTYNEQFF
TRBD2,TRBV4-2,-,TRBJ2-1,TGTGCCAGCAGCCACCCGGACGGCGGGAGTGATGAGCAGTTCTTC,CASSHPDGGSDEQFF
-,TRBV2,few,TRBJ2-5,TGTGCCAGCGTGGCCCGGGTCGCGGAGACCCAGTACTTC,CASVARVAETQYF
-,TRBV28,-,TRBJ2-5,TGTGCCAGCAGTTTCTCGGCGGCCCAAGAGACCCAGTACTTC,CASSFSAAQETQYF
-,TRBV24-1,-,TRBJ2-1,TGTGCCACCAGTGCCGACAGGTACGGAAATGAGCAGTTCTTC,CATSADRYGNEQFF
TRBD2,TRBV3-1,few,TRBJ2-1,TGTGCCAGCAGCTCATACCGGGAGCGGGATAAGTTCTTC,CASSSYRERDKFF
TRBD1,TRBV28,few,TRBJ1-2,TGTGCCAGCAGTTTCCGGGGACAGGGGGCTTTCTATGGCTACACCTTC,CASSFRGQGAFYGYTF
-,TRBV7-8,-,TRBJ1-4,TGTGCCAGCAGCTTAGAGACGGGGGGGAGTGAAAAACTGTTTTTT,CASSLETGGSEKLFF
-,TRBV20-1,few,TRBJ2-7,TGCAGTGCTAGAGTGGCGACTAGGGCCTACGAGCAGTACTTC,CSARVATRAYEQYF
-,TRBV6-1,-,TRBJ2-1,TGTGCCAGCATCCCAATCGTGGGAGCGATGTATGAGCAGTTCTTC,CASIPIVGAMYEQFF
-,TRBV6-5,many,TRBJ1-2,TGTGCCAGCTCTACCGGGCCGGGAGGTTATAACTATGGCTACACCTTC,CASSTGPGGYNYGYTF
-,TRBV7-2,few,TRBJ2-3,TGTGCCAGCAGCTTGCGGCCTGGCCCCGGAGATACGCAGTATTTT,CASSLRPGPGDTQYF
-,TRBV12-3/TRBV12-4,medium-sized,TRBJ1-1,TGTGCCAGCAGTTTAAGTTCGCCACGCGCTTTCTTT,CASSLSSPRAFF
TRBD1,TRBV23-1,few,TRBJ1-4,TGCGCCAGCAGTCAATCGCCGGCCGGACAGGGCCCAAACGATGAGGAAAAACTGTTTTTT,CASSQSPAGQGPNDEEKLFF
TRBD2,TRBV7-6,few,TRBJ2-3,TGTGCCAGCAGCTCCGGACTAGCGGGAGCCACAGATACGCAGTATTTT,CASSSGLAGATDTQYF
TRBD1,TRBV5-6,medium-sized,TRBJ1-6,TGTGCCAGCAGCTTGCGGGGACAGGGGGTACGATCACCCCTCCACTTT,CASSLRGQGVRSPLHF
TRBD1,TRBV20-1,-,TRBJ2-1,TGCAGTGCTAGGGGGGACAGGGTGATAGGGAATGAGCAGTTCTTC,CSARGDRVIGNEQFF
-,TRBV29-1,-,TRBJ1-3,TGCAGCGTTGACTCGGCATCCGGAAACACCATATATTTT,CSVDSASGNTIYF
-,TRBV4-1,-,TRBJ1-2,TGCGCCAGCAGCCATGGGACGGGGGAGGGCTACACCTTC,CASSHGTGEGYTF
TRBD1,TRBV14,-,TRBJ2-7,TGTGCCAGCAGCCCCGACAGGGTGGTAGAGCAGTACTTC,CASSPDRVVEQYF
TRBD2,TRBV28,-,TRBJ2-3,TGTGCCAGCAGTACTACCGGGACTAGCTACCCCCAAGATACGCAGTATTTT,CASSTTGTSYPQDTQYF
-,TRBV4-1,few,TRBJ2-1,TGCGCCAGCAGCCAAGAGGGGGGACTCCCTGACCGCAATGAGCAGTTCTTC,CASSQEGGLPDRNEQFF
TRBD1,TRBV4-1,-,TRBJ1-5,TGCGCCAGCAGCTCCAACCAGGGGGTAGCGGAGCAGCCCCAGCATTTT,CASSSNQGVAEQPQHF
-,TRBV28,few,TRBJ2-3,TGTGCCATCAGGGGTTTGGATACGCAGTATTTT,CAIRGLDTQYF
TRBD2,TRBV15,-,TRBJ2-1,TGTGCCACCAGCAGAGCTCCTGGACTAGCGGGAGGTAATGAGCAGTTCTTC,CATSRAPGLAGGNEQFF
-,TRBV2,-,TRBJ2-2,TGTGCCAGCAGCGAGGTCCTTTATAGCGCAAGGACCGGGGAGCTGTTTTTT,CASSEVLYSARTGELFF
-,TRBV3-1,few,TRBJ1-5,TGTGCCAGCAGCCAAACCGGGGTTATAGCGCCCCAGCATTTT,CASSQTGVIAPQHF
-,TRBV24-1,-,TRBJ1-5,TGTGCCACCAGTGATCCGGGTCAGCCCCAGCATTTT,CATSDPGQPQHF
TRBD1,TRBV28,-,TRBJ2-3,TGTGCCAGCAGTTCCGGTAGGGGGCCGAGGACAGATACGCAGTATTTT,CASSSGRGPRTDTQYF
-,TRBV5-4,-,TRBJ1-2,TGTGCCAGCAGCTTGAACCCAGCAAGGGGCTACACCTTC,CASSLNPARGYTF
-,TRBV11-2,-,TRBJ2-2,TGTGCCAGCAGCTTAGATTTCGCAGGACGGGGGGAGCTGTTTTTT,CASSLDFAGRGELFF
TRBD1,TRBV28,-,TRBJ1-5,TGTGCCAGCAGTTTACTTGGGACAGGGCTCAATCAGCCCCAGCATTTT,CASSLLGTGLNQPQHF
TRBD1,TRBV29-1,few,TRBJ1-5,TGCAGCGTGGGGGACAGGGGCAATCAGCCCCAGCATTTT,CSVGDRGNQPQHF
-,TRBV29-1,-,TRBJ2-3,TGCAGCGTTCAGGACTGGACAGATACGCAGTATTTT,CSVQDWTDTQYF
-,TRBV27,few,TRBJ2-5,TGTGCCAGCAGTCCCTACTCGTCGGCAAGGGAGACCCAGTACTTC,CASSPYSSARETQYF
TRBD1,TRBV10-3,medium-sized,TRBJ2-5,TGTGCCATCCAGGGGGAGTTAGGAGAGACCCAGTACTTC,CAIQGELGETQYF
-,TRBV28,-,TRBJ2-7,TGTGCCAGCAGTCGGTCTGAGCAGTACTTC,CASSRSEQYF
-,TRBV27,-,TRBJ1-5,TGTGCCAGCAGTTTCTCCCCAGTGAATCAGCCCCAGCATTTT,CASSFSPVNQPQHF
TRBD1,TRBV6-5,few,TRBJ2-7,TGTGCCAGCAGTTACGGGACAGCCCAGTACTTC,CASSYGTAQYF
-,TRBV4-1,many,TRBJ1-2,TGCGCCAGCAGCAAGGACCCTGCGTTAGGCGGCTACACCTTC,CASSKDPALGGYTF
-,TRBV6-5,-,TRBJ1-2,TGTGCCAGCAGACGCCTTGGGCGGCGGGAGGACTATGGCTACACCTTC,CASRRLGRREDYGYTF
-,TRBV6-2/TRBV6-3,-,TRBJ1-1,TGTGCCAGCAGTTACACGGGGGAGCGGACTGAAGCTTTCTTT,CASSYTGERTEAFF
-,TRBV29-1,-,TRBJ2-5,TGCAGCGTCGGCCTAGCGGAGACCCAGTACTTC,CSVGLAETQYF
-,TRBV29-1,few,TRBJ1-2,TGCAGCGTTGAAGATCAGGCGCGCTATGGCTACACCTTC,CSVEDQARYGYTF
TRBD2,TRBV7-9,-,TRBJ2-7,TGTGCCAGCAGCTTAGACCTAGCGGGAGGAACCACCTACGAGCAGTACTTC,CASSLDLAGGTTYEQYF
TRBD1,TRBV10-2,medium-sized,TRBJ1-6,TGCGCCAGCAGCCTGACAGGGACGAATTCACCCCTCCACTTT,CASSLTGTNSPLHF
-,TRBV10-3,few,TRBJ2-7,TGTGCCATCAGTGAGTCGATTTTCGATAGCGATATGAATCGGCAGGACAGCTCCTACGAGCAGTACTTC,CAISESIFDSDMNRQDSSYEQYF
-,TRBV4-1,few,TRBJ2-3,TGCGCCAGCAGCCAAGGGGACCCGGCCGCCGCAGATACGCAGTATTTT,CASSQGDPAAADTQYF
TRBD1,TRBV28,-,TRBJ2-1,TGTGCCGGACAGGGCTCTGCGAACAATGAGCAGTTCTTC,CAGQGSANNEQFF
TRBD2,TRBV7-3,few,TRBJ2-2,TGTGCCAGCAGCTTTTTAGGGGGACTAGCGGGGAACACCGGGGAGCTGTTTTTT,CASSFLGGLAGNTGELFF
-,TRBV15,-,TRBJ1-1,TGTGCCACCAGCCCGGCGGCAAACACTGAAGCTTTCTTT,CATSPAANTEAFF
TRBD1,TRBV5-1,few,TRBJ2-6,TGCGCCAGCAGCTTGGCGGACAGGGGCGTCAACGTCCTGACTTTC,CASSLADRGVNVLTF
-,TRBV3-1,-,TRBJ2-5,TGTGCCAGCAGCCAGGCCCGGCTCCAAGAGACCCAGTACTTC,CASSQARLQETQYF
TRBD1,TRBV29-1,few,TRBJ2-7,TGCAGCGCCGGGACAGCCTACGAGCAGTACTTC,CSAGTAYEQYF
-,TRBV7-9,-,TRBJ1-5,TGTGCCAGCAGCTTCTCCGGACGGAATCAGCCCCAGCATTTT,CASSFSGRNQPQHF